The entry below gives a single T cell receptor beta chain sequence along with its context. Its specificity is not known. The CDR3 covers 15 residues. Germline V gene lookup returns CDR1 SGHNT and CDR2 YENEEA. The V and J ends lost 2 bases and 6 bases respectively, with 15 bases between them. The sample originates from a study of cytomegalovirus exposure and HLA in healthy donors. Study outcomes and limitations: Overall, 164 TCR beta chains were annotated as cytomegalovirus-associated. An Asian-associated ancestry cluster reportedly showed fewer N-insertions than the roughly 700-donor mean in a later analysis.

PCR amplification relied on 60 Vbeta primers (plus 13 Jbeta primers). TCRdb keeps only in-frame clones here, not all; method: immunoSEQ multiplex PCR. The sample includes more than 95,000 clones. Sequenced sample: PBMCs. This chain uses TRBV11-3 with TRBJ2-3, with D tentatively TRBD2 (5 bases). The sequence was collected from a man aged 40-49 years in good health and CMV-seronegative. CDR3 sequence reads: CASSLNPAAVDTQYF. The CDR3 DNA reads TGTGCCAGCAGCTTAAACCCGGCAGCGGTGGATACGCAGTATTTT.